Listed here are 19 T cell receptor beta chains from one sample, sequenced in a study of T cells in localized non-small cell lung cancer. Using immunoSEQ multiplex PCR, the repertoire was profiled, and TCRdb retains in-frame clones only, with some absent. There are over 1,300 clones in the sample; approximately 23% occur only once, and approximately 26% lies in the top ten. The sample consisted of normal lung tissue next to the tumor, taken before any cancer treatment. The source is an older male donor with stage III squamous cell lung carcinoma.

Relative to its sample, this clone is medium-sized. The rearrangement links TRBV28 to TRBJ2-2; no clear D gene. Trimming left V 7 bases short and J 1 base short, with 7 bases between. CDR1 is MDHEN, CDR2 SYDVKM, per germline. The CDR3 sequence is 13 residues long. CDR3 nucleotide sequence: TGTGCCAGCATTGACAAGAACACCGGGGAGCTGTTTTTT. This translates into CASIDKNTGELFF.

The V gene is TRBV5-1, the J gene TRBJ2-7, with 11 bases lining up with TRBD1. The CDR3 extends over 16 amino acids. After removal of 3 bases from V and 5 bases from J, the junction contained 10 bases not matched to a gene. Per the germline V gene, CDR1 is SGHRS and CDR2 is YFSETQ. CDR3 loop: CASSWSTGTGGNEQYF. The CDR3 coding sequence is TGCGCCAGCAGCTGGTCGACCGGGACAGGGGGGAACGAGCAGTACTTC.

By share of the sample, this clone is medium-sized. The chain joins TRBV28 to TRBJ2-1; the match to TRBD2 covers 14 bases. The germline V gene has CDR1 MDHEN and CDR2 SYDVKM. The CDR3 sequence is 17 residues long. V gave up 3 bases and J gave up 8 bases; unmatched junction bases: 9. CDR3 amino acids: CASSFLGTSGRIYEQFF. The CDR3 coding sequence is TGTGCCAGCAGTTTCCTCGGGACTAGCGGGAGAATTTATGAGCAGTTCTTC.

This clone is labeled medium-sized (0.01 to 0.1%). The rearrangement uses TRBV6-8 and TRBJ2-1, with D perhaps given as TRBD1 or TRBD2 (7 bases each). The germline V gene encodes CDR1 MNHGY and CDR2 SAAAGT. The CDR3 sequence is 15 residues long. V was clipped by 4 bases and J by 6 bases, with 16 bases between them. The CDR3 sequence is CASSLGARGGNEQFF. The CDR3 DNA reads as TGTGCCAGCAGTTTGGGGGCCAGGGGGGGCAATGAGCAGTTCTTC.

Judged by abundance, this clone is medium-sized (0.01 to 0.1%). CDR3 residues: CASSQTGGRGETQYF. CDR3 in DNA: TGTGCCAGCAGCCAAACAGGGGGCCGGGGAGAGACCCAGTACTTC. V is TRBV9 and J is TRBJ2-5; 9 nucleotides agree with TRBD1. Germline CDR1 SGDLS, CDR2 YYNGEE. V lost 4 bases, J lost 4 bases, and 8 bases stayed unmatched. The CDR3 spans 15 residues.

The chain is built from TRBV19 and TRBJ1-1; 8 bases align to TRBD1. This CDR3 region has 14 residues. The V segment lost 4 bases and the J segment 4 bases; nucleotides outside the gene matches: 5. Germline lookup yields CDR1 LNHDA and CDR2 SQIVND (reference sequence). The CDR3 sequence: CASSTDREITEAFF. In nucleotides, the CDR3 is TGTGCCAGTAGTACGGACAGGGAGATCACTGAAGCTTTCTTT.

This sequence joins TRBV1 and TRBJ1-3. TRBV1 corresponds to a pseudogene. The CDR3 consists of 17 residues. CDR3 protein: CASSQDPTSAIGNTIYF. DNA for the CDR3: TGCGCCAGCAGCCAAGATCCCACCTCAGCCATTGGAAACACCATATATTTT.

This rearrangement joins TRBV6-8 to TRBJ1-3; a weak D match, TRBD1 (5 bases). Trimming removed 6 bases from V and 0 bases from J, with 9 bases in between. CDR3 length: 14 amino acids. The V gene's germline CDR1 is MNHGY and CDR2 SAAAGT. The CDR3 loop reads CASRGRSSGNTIYF. The CDR3 DNA reads as TGTGCCAGCAGGGGACGGAGCTCTGGAAACACCATATATTTT.

V is TRBV29-1 and J is TRBJ2-7, with 8 bases identical to TRBD1. The J segment lost 5 bases and the V segment lost 1 base, leaving 4 bases of the junction unmatched. CDR1 is SQVTM, CDR2 ANQGSEA, per germline. The CDR3 is made up of 13 amino acids. The CDR3 here is CSVEGTGGHEQYF. DNA for the CDR3: TGCAGCGTTGAAGGTACAGGGGGTCACGAGCAGTACTTC.

This clone has a handful of counts. The chain links TRBV10-3 to TRBJ1-1, with 8 bases matching TRBD1. CDR3 size: 14 residues. CDR1 ENHRY and CDR2 SYGVKD come from the germline V gene. V trimming: 4 bases; J trimming: 4 bases; junction bases outside the gene matches: 5. This CDR3 reads CAISGGQGTTEAFF. The CDR3 DNA is TGTGCCATCAGTGGCGGACAGGGAACCACTGAAGCTTTCTTT.

This chain joins TRBV30 and TRBJ2-1; TRBD2 agrees at 14 bases. This CDR3 comprises 14 residues. Per the germline V gene, CDR1 is GTSNPN and CDR2 is SVGIG (reference sequence). V shed 5 bases, J shed 7 bases, and the junction held 4 bases outside the gene matches. CDR3: CAWAGLAGENEQFF. In nucleotides, the CDR3 is TGTGCCTGGGCGGGACTAGCGGGAGAAAATGAGCAGTTCTTC.

By share, this clone counts as large (0.1 to 1%). The chain recombines TRBV29-1 with TRBJ1-1; tentatively, D is TRBD1 (5 bases). The germline V and J ends were trimmed by 3 bases and 4 bases, with 12 bases remaining between them. The length of the CDR3 is 13 residues. Germline CDR1 is SQVTM and CDR2 is ANQGSEA. CDR3 loop: CSVDHWDATEAFF. The CDR3 DNA follows: TGCAGCGTTGACCATTGGGACGCCACTGAAGCTTTCTTT.

This sequence joins TRBV9 and TRBJ1-5, with D tentatively TRBD1 (6 bases). Trimming stripped 6 bases from V and 4 bases from J, with 14 bases between. There are 14 residues in the CDR3. The germline V gene has CDR1 SGDLS and CDR2 YYNGEE. CDR3 residues: CASTLVRGNQPQHF. DNA of the CDR3: TGTGCCAGCACCCTGGTGAGGGGGAATCAGCCCCAGCATTTT.

Relative to its sample, this clone is large. The J gene is TRBJ2-1, the V gene TRBV11-3; 9 bases agree with TRBD2. J was trimmed by 7 bases and V by 3 bases; bases with no gene match: 7. CDR3 length equals 15 residues. The germline gives CDR1 SGHNT, CDR2 YENEEA. CDR3 sequence: CASSLNSGSSNEQFF. DNA for the CDR3: TGTGCCAGCAGCTTGAATAGCGGGAGTTCGAATGAGCAGTTCTTC.

The chain recombines TRBV30 with TRBJ2-7; no definite D call. Germline V CDR1 and CDR2: GTSNPN, SVGIG (reference sequence). The V gene lost 4 bases and the J gene lost 0 bases, with 7 bases spanning the gap. There are 12 residues in the CDR3. This CDR3 reads CAWTRNSYEQYF. CDR3 sequence (DNA): TGTGCCTGGACTAGGAACTCCTACGAGCAGTACTTC.

The count of this clone is one. This rearrangement joins TRBV29-1 to TRBJ2-7; a possible D gene is TRBD1 (6 bases). This CDR3 region has 14 residues. Per germline, CDR1 SQVTM and CDR2 ANQGSEA. Trimming stripped 4 bases from V and 2 bases from J, with 15 bases between. The chain's CDR3 is CSVARGIGTYEQYF. The CDR3 DNA reads TGCAGCGTTGCGAGGGGGATAGGGACCTACGAGCAGTACTTC.

The V gene is TRBV4-1, the J gene TRBJ2-2; the D is unclear. CDR1 is MGHRA and CDR2 is YSYEKL in the germline V gene. The CDR3 extends over 14 amino acids. Trimming cost V 1 base and J 5 bases, with 8 bases left between them. CDR3 DNA sequence: TGCGCCAGCAGCCAAGTTCAAGGAACCGGGGAGCTGTTTTTT. Translating gives CASSQVQGTGELFF.

This clone was recorded a few times. This chain connects TRBV14 to TRBJ2-7; 10 nucleotides line up with TRBD2. The V gene's germline CDR1 is SGHDN and CDR2 FVKESK. V was pared by 1 base and J by 0 bases, with 0 bases of the junction left unmatched. The CDR3 contains 15 residues. The CDR3 region has the DNA TGTGCCAGCAGCCAAGGACTAGCGGGCTCCTACGAGCAGTACTTC. It encodes CASSQGLAGSYEQYF.

Relative to its sample, this clone is large. This chain connects TRBV9 to TRBJ2-5, with 8 bases fitting TRBD2. Unmatched junction bases numbered 12, after V lost 6 bases and J lost 2 bases. CDR1 SGDLS and CDR2 YYNGEE come from the germline V gene. The CDR3 has 16 amino acids. The CDR3, as DNA: TGTGCCAGCAAACTTAGCGGGACGCCTTTACAAGAGACCCAGTACTTC. It is translated as CASKLSGTPLQETQYF.